These T cell receptor beta chains were read from a single sample in a study of T cell responses to AZD1222 COVID-19 vaccine. Sequencing used immunoSEQ multiplex PCR; TCRdb keeps in-frame clones, though not all of them. Counted here are about 130,000 clones, about 93% occurring once; the ten biggest clones make up roughly 7.1%. Sequencing used peripheral blood, obtained 28 days after the second AZD1222 dose. Receptors were obtained from an adult who received the AZD1222 COVID-19 vaccine. Each CDR3 is given with its conserved first and last residue. D genes are given only for firm matches. Clone size is not always given. Where it is, it says once, few, many or a class for expanded clones.

V gene	J gene	D gene	clone size	CDR3 protein	CDR3 DNA
TRBV2	TRBJ2-1	TRBD1	-	CASSDGTGVDEQFF	TGTGCCAGCAGTGATGGTACAGGGGTCGATGAGCAGTTCTTC
TRBV11-2	TRBJ2-3	TRBD2	-	CASSFMGGGTDTQYF	TGTGCCAGCAGCTTTATGGGGGGGGGCACAGATACGCAGTATTTT
TRBV30	TRBJ1-4	-	-	CAWSELNHNEKLFF	TGTGCCTGGAGTGAACTTAACCATAATGAAAAACTGTTTTTT
TRBV6-6	TRBJ2-3	-	-	CASSSREDTQYF	TGTGCCAGCAGTTCCAGGGAGGATACGCAGTATTTT
TRBV2	TRBJ2-3	TRBD2	-	CASSGTSGAADTQYF	TGTGCCAGCAGTGGAACTAGCGGGGCCGCCGATACGCAGTATTTT
TRBV3-1/TRBV3-2	TRBJ2-5	-	-	CASSQVVSGPETQYF	TGTGCCAGCAGCCAAGTGGTTTCGGGGCCAGAGACCCAGTACTTC
TRBV9	TRBJ2-7	TRBD1	once	CASSATDRDAYEQYF	TGTGCCAGCAGCGCGACCGACAGGGACGCCTACGAGCAGTACTTC
TRBV10-3	TRBJ2-7	-	-	CAISESPSGHNAYEQYF	TGTGCCATCAGTGAGTCTCCCTCGGGACATAACGCCTACGAGCAGTACTTC
TRBV4-1	TRBJ1-2	-	-	CASSGASRRVRTRGVYGYTF	TGCGCCAGCAGCGGAGCTTCGAGGCGCGTCAGGACAAGGGGTGTCTATGGCTACACCTTC
TRBV5-1	TRBJ1-5	-	-	CASSLDGDSNQPQHF	TGCGCCAGCAGCTTGGACGGAGATAGCAATCAGCCCCAGCATTTT
TRBV7-9	TRBJ1-1	-	-	CASSSVGGGEAFF	TGTGCCAGCAGTTCGGTAGGGGGAGGTGAAGCTTTCTTT
TRBV19	TRBJ2-2	-	-	CASRGRGTGELFF	TGTGCCAGTAGGGGCAGGGGCACCGGGGAGCTGTTTTTT
TRBV4-2	TRBJ2-1	TRBD1	-	CASSQAAGGYNEQFF	TGTGCCAGCAGCCAAGCAGCAGGGGGTTACAATGAGCAGTTCTTC
TRBV2	TRBJ1-1	-	-	CANTENTEAFF	TGTGCCAACACTGAGAACACTGAAGCTTTCTTT